This T cell receptor beta chain appears in the sequencing data of a study of CD8 T cells in Susac syndrome. CD8+ and CD4+ blood T cells underwent TCR beta sequencing. General study points: That the number of individuals in its TCR sequencing and HLA analysis was relatively small was acknowledged by the study.

Random-hexamer reverse transcription was applied to about 0.45 to 1 ug RNA. TCRdb used MiXCR to reprocess the immunoSEQ multiplex PCR reads, holding one entry per CDR3 protein. This sample yields around 20,000 distinct CDR3 sequences, of which 95% are seen a single time; around 0.21% belongs to the top ten. In regard to this clonotype: Its antigen is unknown.

The sample was CD8+ T cells from PBMCs. The sequence was collected from a human donor in good health.

The CDR3 protein is CASSRQGVYVSYNEQFF. CDR3 coding DNA: TGTGCCAGCAGCCGACAGGGGGTTTATGTCTCCTACAATGAGCAGTTCTTC. V is TRBV27 and J is TRBJ2-1; 9 bases agree with TRBD1. The germline V gene has CDR1 MNHEY and CDR2 SMNVEV (reference sequence). CDR3 length equals 17 residues. The junction had 9 bases not matched to a gene; V was cut back by 6 bases and J by 0 bases.